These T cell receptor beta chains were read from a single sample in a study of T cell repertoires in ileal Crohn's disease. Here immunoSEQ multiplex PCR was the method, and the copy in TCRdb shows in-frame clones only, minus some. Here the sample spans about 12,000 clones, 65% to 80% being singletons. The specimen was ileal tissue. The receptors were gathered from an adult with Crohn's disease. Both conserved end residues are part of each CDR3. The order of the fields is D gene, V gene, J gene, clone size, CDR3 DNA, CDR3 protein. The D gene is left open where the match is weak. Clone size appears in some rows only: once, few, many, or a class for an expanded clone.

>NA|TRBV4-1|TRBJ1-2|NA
TGCGCCAGCAGCCAAGATACGGGGTTGGGCTACACCTTC
CASSQDTGLGYTF
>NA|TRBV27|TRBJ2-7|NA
TGTGCCAGCAGTTCCAGGGGTTCCACCTACGAGCAGTACTTC
CASSSRGSTYEQYF
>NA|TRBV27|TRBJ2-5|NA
TGTGCCAGCAGTCTCAGCAACCACCAAGAGACCCAGTACTTC
CASSLSNHQETQYF
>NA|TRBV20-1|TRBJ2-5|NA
TGCAGTGCTAGTTTTAAGTACTTC
CSASFKYF
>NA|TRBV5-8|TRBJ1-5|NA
TGTGCCAGCAGCCTGGGACACCAAAATCAGCCCCAGCATTTT
CASSLGHQNQPQHF
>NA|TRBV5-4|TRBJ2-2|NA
TGTGCCAGCAGCTTTACCGGCAGTTACACCGGGGAGCTGTTTTTT
CASSFTGSYTGELFF
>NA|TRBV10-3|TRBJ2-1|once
TGTGCCATCAGTGAGTCAGGGGGGATTAGCGGCCTAGGAAATGAGCAGTTCTTC
CAISESGGISGLGNEQFF
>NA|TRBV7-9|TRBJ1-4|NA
TGTGCCAGCAGTTCTTACGTGGGACGGAATGAAAAACTGTTTTTT
CASSSYVGRNEKLFF
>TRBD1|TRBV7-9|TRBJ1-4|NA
TGTGCCAGCAGCGCCGGACAGGGAGGGAATGAAAAACTGTTTTTT
CASSAGQGGNEKLFF
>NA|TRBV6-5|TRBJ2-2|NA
TGTGCCAGCAGTTACTCGAAGGGGTCCGGGGAGCTGTTTTTT
CASSYSKGSGELFF
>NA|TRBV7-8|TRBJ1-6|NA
TGTGCCAGCAGCTCACAGGCAGCGAGTTTTAATTCACCCCTCCACTTT
CASSSQAASFNSPLHF
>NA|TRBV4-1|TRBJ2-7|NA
TGCGCCAGCAGCCAAGTCCGGGCCCAGTCCTACGAGCAGTACTTC
CASSQVRAQSYEQYF
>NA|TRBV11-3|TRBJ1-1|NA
TGTGCCAGCAGCATTAACACTGAAGCTTTCTTT
CASSINTEAFF
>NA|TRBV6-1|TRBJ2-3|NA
TGTGCCAGCAGTGAAGCGCGGGGCGGTACGCAGTATTTT
CASSEARGGTQYF
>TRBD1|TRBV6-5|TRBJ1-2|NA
TGTGCCAGCAGGGCACAGGGGGCTTATGGCTACACCTTC
CASRAQGAYGYTF
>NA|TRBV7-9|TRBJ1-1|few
TGTGCCAGCAGTCTAATGAACACTGAAGCTTTCTTT
CASSLMNTEAFF
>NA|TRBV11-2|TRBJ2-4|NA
TGTGCCAGCAGCCCCCGGACTACCAAAAACATTCAGTACTTC
CASSPRTTKNIQYF
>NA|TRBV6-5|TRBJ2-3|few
TGTGCCAGCAGTTACATGGCTTCTAGCACAGATACGCAGTATTTT
CASSYMASSTDTQYF
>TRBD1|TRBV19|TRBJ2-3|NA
TGTGCCAGTACCCGGACAGGGCTCACAGATACGCAGTATTTT
CASTRTGLTDTQYF
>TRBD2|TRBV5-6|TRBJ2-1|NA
TGTGCCAGCAGAATGGGACTAGCCGGTTACAATGAGCAGTTCTTC
CASRMGLAGYNEQFF
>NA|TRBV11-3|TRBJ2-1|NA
TGTGCCAGCAGCACAGGCGTTGGTGAGCAGTTCTTC
CASSTGVGEQFF
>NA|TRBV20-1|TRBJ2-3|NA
TGCAGTGCTAGAGGTGGGGGTACGCAGTATTTT
CSARGGGTQYF
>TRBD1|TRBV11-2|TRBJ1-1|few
TGTGCCAGCAGCTTAGAGGGACAGAGGGCTGAAGCTTTCTTT
CASSLEGQRAEAFF
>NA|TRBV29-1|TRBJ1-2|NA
TGCAGCGTTGTACAGCAGGGGAGGTATGGCTACACCTTC
CSVVQQGRYGYTF